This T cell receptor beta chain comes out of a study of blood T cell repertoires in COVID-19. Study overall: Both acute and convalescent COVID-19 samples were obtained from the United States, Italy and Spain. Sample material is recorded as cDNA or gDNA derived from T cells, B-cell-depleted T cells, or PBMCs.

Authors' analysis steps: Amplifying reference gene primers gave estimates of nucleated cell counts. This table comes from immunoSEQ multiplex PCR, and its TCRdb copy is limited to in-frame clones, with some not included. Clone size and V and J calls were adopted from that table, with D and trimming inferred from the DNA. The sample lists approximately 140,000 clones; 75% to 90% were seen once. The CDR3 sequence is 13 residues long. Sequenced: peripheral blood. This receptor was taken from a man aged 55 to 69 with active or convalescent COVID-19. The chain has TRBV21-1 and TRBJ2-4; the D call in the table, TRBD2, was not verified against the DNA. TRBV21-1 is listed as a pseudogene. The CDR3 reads CASSKDGKNIQYF. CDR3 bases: TGTGCCAGCAGCAAAGACGGCAAAAACATTCAGTACTTC.